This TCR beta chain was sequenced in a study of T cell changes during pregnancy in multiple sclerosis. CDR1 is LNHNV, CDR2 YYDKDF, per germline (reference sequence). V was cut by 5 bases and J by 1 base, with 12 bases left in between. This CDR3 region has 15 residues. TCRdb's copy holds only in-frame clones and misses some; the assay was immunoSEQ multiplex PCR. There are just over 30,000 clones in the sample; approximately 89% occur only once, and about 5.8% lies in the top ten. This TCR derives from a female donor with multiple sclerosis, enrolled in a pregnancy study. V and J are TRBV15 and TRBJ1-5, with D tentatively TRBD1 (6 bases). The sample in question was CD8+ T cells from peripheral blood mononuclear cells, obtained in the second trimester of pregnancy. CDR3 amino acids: CATSVRGGSNQPQHF. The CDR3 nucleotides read TGTGCCACCAGCGTCAGAGGGGGAAGCAATCAGCCCCAGCATTTT.